The 2 T cell receptor beta chains given below trace back to one sample, sequenced in a study of cytomegalovirus exposure and HLA in healthy donors. The PCR was carried out with 60 Vbeta primers and 13 Jbeta primers. Assay used: immunoSEQ multiplex PCR; TCRdb lists only in-frame clones, some missing. This sample has about 180,000 clones, with over 75% found just once. What was sequenced was PBMCs. Receptor source: a woman aged 50 to 60 in good health and CMV-seronegative.

J is TRBJ1-6 and V is TRBV2; 8 bases are shared with TRBD1. V dropped 8 bases and J dropped 9; count of bases not matched to a gene: 3. The CDR3 has 12 amino acids. Germline CDR1 reads SNHLY; CDR2 reads FYNNEI. CDR3 sequence reads: CASGTGASPLHF. Here the CDR3 DNA reads TGTGCCAGCGGGACAGGAGCTTCACCCCTCCACTTT.

The table lists this clone with a count of one. The chain carries TRBV19 and TRBJ1-1; D is unresolved. The V end was cut by 3 bases, the J end by 6 bases, with 11 bases between. This CDR3 spans 13 amino acids. Germline V gene data show CDR1 as LNHDA and CDR2 as SQIVND (reference sequence). This chain's CDR3 is CASSIDYSSEAFF. The CDR3 region has the DNA TGTGCCAGTAGTATCGACTACAGCTCTGAAGCTTTCTTT.